A selection of T cell receptor beta chains follows, all from one sample in a study of blood T cell repertoires in COVID-19. Method: immunoSEQ multiplex PCR; TCRdb's copy keeps in-frame clones and lacks some. The sample lists around 300,000 clones; around 92% were seen once. The sequenced sample was PBMCs or T cells enriched from blood (not recorded which). These receptors were taken from a woman aged 55-70 years who had recovered from COVID-19. Each CDR3 is given with its conserved first and last residue. A D gene is named only where the DNA matches it firmly.

D gene: .; V gene: TRBV2; CDR3 length: 14; J gene: TRBJ1-3; CDR3 protein: CASSRAFSGNTIYF; CDR3 DNA: TGTGCCAGCTCGAGGGCCTTCTCTGGAAACACCATATATTTT
D gene: TRBD2; V gene: TRBV28; CDR3 length: 15; J gene: TRBJ2-5; CDR3 protein: CASSSGLAGTETQYF; CDR3 DNA: TGTGCCAGCAGTTCAGGACTAGCGGGGACGGAGACCCAGTACTTC
D gene: TRBD2; V gene: TRBV25-1; CDR3 length: 15; J gene: TRBJ2-1; CDR3 protein: CASTAAGGAYNEQFF; CDR3 DNA: TGTGCCAGCACCGCAGCGGGAGGGGCCTACAATGAGCAGTTCTTC
D gene: TRBD2; V gene: TRBV11-3; CDR3 length: 13; J gene: TRBJ2-7; CDR3 protein: CASGQRGDYEQYF; CDR3 DNA: TGTGCCAGCGGTCAACGGGGGGACTACGAGCAGTACTTC
D gene: TRBD2; V gene: TRBV14; CDR3 length: 17; J gene: TRBJ2-1; CDR3 protein: CASSQGGLAGAWGEQFF; CDR3 DNA: TGTGCCAGCAGCCAAGGCGGACTAGCGGGGGCTTGGGGTGAGCAGTTCTTC
D gene: .; V gene: TRBV6-6; CDR3 length: 12; J gene: TRBJ1-1; CDR3 protein: CASSYAGPEAFF; CDR3 DNA: TGTGCCAGCAGTTACGCGGGACCTGAAGCTTTCTTT
D gene: TRBD2; V gene: TRBV2; CDR3 length: 15; J gene: TRBJ2-1; CDR3 protein: CASSEFGREYNEQFF; CDR3 DNA: TGTGCCAGCAGTGAATTTGGGCGGGAGTACAATGAGCAGTTCTTC
D gene: TRBD1; V gene: TRBV25-1; CDR3 length: 13; J gene: TRBJ1-1; CDR3 protein: CASRQGAHTEAFF; CDR3 DNA: TGTGCCAGCAGGCAGGGGGCCCACACTGAAGCTTTCTTT
D gene: .; V gene: TRBV28; CDR3 length: 17; J gene: TRBJ2-1; CDR3 protein: CASSSAGLSTRHNEQFF; CDR3 DNA: TGTGCCAGCAGTTCCGCCGGACTGTCAACGAGGCACAATGAGCAGTTCTTC
D gene: .; V gene: TRBV2; CDR3 length: 13; J gene: TRBJ1-1; CDR3 protein: CASTLGGYTEAFF; CDR3 DNA: TGTGCCAGCACTCTTGGCGGGTACACTGAAGCTTTCTTT
D gene: TRBD1; V gene: TRBV11-2; CDR3 length: 16; J gene: TRBJ2-7; CDR3 protein: CASSLGPGTGDYEQYF; CDR3 DNA: TGTGCCAGCAGCTTAGGTCCCGGGACAGGGGACTACGAGCAGTACTTC
D gene: .; V gene: TRBV28; CDR3 length: 13; J gene: TRBJ1-2; CDR3 protein: CASSGGWEYGYTF; CDR3 DNA: TGTGCCAGCAGTGGGGGGTGGGAGTATGGCTACACCTTC
D gene: .; V gene: TRBV27; CDR3 length: 12; J gene: TRBJ2-4; CDR3 protein: CASRSGAYIQYF; CDR3 DNA: TGTGCCAGCAGATCTGGGGCATACATTCAGTACTTC